A selection of T cell receptor beta chains follows, all from one sample in a study of blood T cell repertoires in COVID-19. Only in-frame clones appear in the TCRdb table, and some are missing; sequencing was by immunoSEQ multiplex PCR. Among 50,000 to 65,000 clones listed, 65% to 90% were seen once. Sequencing was performed on peripheral blood. The receptors were sampled from a man aged 40-55 years with acute or convalescent COVID-19. The CDR3 runs from the conserved cysteine through the conserved F or W. The order of the fields is CDR3 DNA, CDR3 protein, clone size, J gene, V gene, D gene. The D gene is left open where the match is weak. Clone size is shown for a subset of rows, as once, few, many or a class of expanded clone.

TGTGCCAGCAGTTATAGAGGGGGAGACGAGCAGTACTTC	CASSYRGGDEQYF	.	TRBJ2-7	TRBV11-2	.
TGTGCCAGCAGCCAAGCCCTAACGCTTCGCTACGAGCAGTACTTC	CASSQALTLRYEQYF	.	TRBJ2-7	TRBV14	.
TGTGCCAGCAGCTTAGGAGGGCAGGGGCCTTCTTATGGCTACACCTTC	CASSLGGQGPSYGYTF	.	TRBJ1-2	TRBV11-3	.
TGTGCCAGTAGCACTCAAACAGGGACCCCTGAAGCTTTCTTT	CASSTQTGTPEAFF	.	TRBJ1-1	TRBV19	.
TGTGCCAGCAGCCCGCTTACAGGGGTGGTGGCTGAAGCTTTCTTT	CASSPLTGVVAEAFF	.	TRBJ1-1	TRBV9	TRBD1
TGTGCCAGCAGTTTAGGACGGAGGATTAGCACAGATACGCAGTATTTT	CASSLGRRISTDTQYF	.	TRBJ2-3	TRBV27	.
TGTGCCTGGAGGGGTGGGCGACGAGCTGAAGCTTTCTTT	CAWRGGRRAEAFF	few	TRBJ1-1	TRBV30	.
TGTGCCAGCAGCCCCCTACTAGGGATGGAGGGAAATACGCAGTATTTT	CASSPLLGMEGNTQYF	once	TRBJ2-3	TRBV7-6	.
TGCGCCAGCAGCACCTCGGACAGGGGGTTTTACGAGCAGTACTTC	CASSTSDRGFYEQYF	.	TRBJ2-7	TRBV5-1	TRBD1
TGCGCCAGCAGTTCTTCAGGACTTGGCGGCGGCTACACCTTC	CASSSSGLGGGYTF	.	TRBJ1-2	TRBV5-1	.
TGTGCCAGCAGCCCCGCACAGGGTACAGCTTTCTTT	CASSPAQGTAFF	few	TRBJ1-1	TRBV5-4	.
TGTGCCAGCAGCCTGGGGACAGGGACGCCCCAGCATTTT	CASSLGTGTPQHF	.	TRBJ1-5	TRBV14	TRBD1
TGTGCCAGCAGCGTTTTAGGGGCTCCATACAATGAGCAGTTCTTC	CASSVLGAPYNEQFF	.	TRBJ2-1	TRBV9	.
TGTGCCAGCACGGGGGACAGACAAGAGACCCAGTACTTC	CASTGDRQETQYF	.	TRBJ2-5	TRBV2	.
TGCGCCAGCAGCTTGGCCGCGCCGTCTGGTGAGACCCAGTACTTC	CASSLAAPSGETQYF	.	TRBJ2-5	TRBV5-1	.
TGTGCCAGCAGTTTAGGTTCAGGGGTCGGGGAGCTGTTTTTT	CASSLGSGVGELFF	once	TRBJ2-2	TRBV28	.
TGTGCCAGCAGCTATCGGGTACAGGGAAATCGCAATCAGCCCCAGCATTTT	CASSYRVQGNRNQPQHF	.	TRBJ1-5	TRBV5-7	.
TGTGCCATCAGCCAATCAGGGGGCGCAGGGACTGAAGCTTTCTTT	CAISQSGGAGTEAFF	.	TRBJ1-1	TRBV10-3	TRBD1